The 32 T cell receptor beta chains in this list originate from one sample, sequenced in a study of blood T cell repertoires in COVID-19. Measured with immunoSEQ multiplex PCR; TCRdb has only the in-frame clones, and not every one. The table includes approximately 25,000 clones, roughly 90% detected once. Material for sequencing was peripheral blood. Receptor source: a human donor with active COVID-19. The donor label of this sample is uncertain.

This clone was seen only a few times. This rearrangement joins TRBV29-1 to TRBJ2-1; 10 bases agree with TRBD2. Germline trimming cut 7 bases from V and 7 bases from J; bases unmatched to any gene: 7. The CDR3 is 13 amino acids. Germline values: CDR1 SQVTM, CDR2 ANQGSEA. The CDR3 DNA is TGCAGCGGAACGCTAGCGGGGGTTAATGAGCAGTTCTTC. This sequence encodes CSGTLAGVNEQFF.

This rearrangement joins TRBV28 to TRBJ1-5; 7 bases are shared with TRBD1. Germline lookup yields CDR1 MDHEN and CDR2 SYDVKM. V gave up 7 bases and J gave up 1 base; unmatched junction bases: 4. This CDR3 has 14 amino acids. This CDR3 reads CASIGGASNQPQHF. The CDR3 nucleotides are TGTGCCAGCATAGGGGGCGCGAGCAATCAGCCCCAGCATTTT.

The V call is TRBV7-2, the J call TRBJ2-2, with TRBD2 matching 12 bases. The CDR3 sequence is 19 residues long. Germline lookup yields CDR1 SGHTA and CDR2 FQGNSA. V shed 4 bases, J shed 0 bases, and the junction held 9 bases outside the gene matches. CDR3 amino acids: CASSSRTGLAGSNTGELFF. The DNA for the CDR3 is TGTGCCAGCAGCTCCCGAACGGGACTAGCGGGTTCGAACACCGGGGAGCTGTTTTTT.

CDR3 in DNA: TGCGCCAGCAGTGAGGCGGGCCCCGGGGAGCTGTTTTTT. Translating it yields CASSEAGPGELFF. The gene calls are TRBV10-2 and TRBJ2-2; maybe TRBD2 (5 bases). The CDR3 sequence is 13 residues long. The germline gives CDR1 WSHSY, CDR2 SAAADI. The V gene lost 2 bases and the J gene lost 6 bases, with 7 bases spanning the gap.

The V gene is TRBV30, the J gene TRBJ1-5, with 9 bases lining up with TRBD1. The CDR3 spans 15 residues. With 5 bases clipped from V and 2 bases from J, the junction kept 7 bases outside the gene matches. The germline V gene has CDR1 GTSNPN and CDR2 SVGIG (reference sequence). The CDR3 coding sequence is TGTGCCTGGGCCCTTGGGGACAGGGGCAATCAGCCCCAGCATTTT. It translates to CAWALGDRGNQPQHF.

The chain combines TRBV12-3 or TRBV12-4 with TRBJ1-5; D possibly corresponds to TRBD1 (5 bases). The CDR3 sequence is 13 residues long. Trimming took 6 bases from V and 4 from J, leaving 10 bases between them. The CDR3 loop reads CASRQGFNQPQHF. The CDR3 DNA follows: TGTGCCAGCAGGCAGGGATTTAATCAGCCCCAGCATTTT.

The gene calls are TRBV10-3 and TRBJ2-7, with 9 bases matching TRBD1. CDR1 and CDR2 from the germline V gene are ENHRY and SYGVKD. The J segment lost 4 bases and the V segment lost 4 bases, leaving 14 bases of the junction unmatched. CDR3 size: 17 residues. CDR3 bases: TGTGCCATCAGTGGCCCTCGCGATGGGACAGGGAATTACGAGCAGTACTTC. Its protein is CAISGPRDGTGNYEQYF.

The chain links TRBV6-1 to TRBJ2-3, with D unclear. Germline CDR1 reads MNHNS; CDR2 reads SASEGT. The CDR3 totals 17 residues. V dropped 2 bases and J dropped 1 base, with 16 bases sitting between them. CDR3 residues: CASSEPPFLPGTDTQYF. CDR3 nucleotides: TGTGCCAGCAGTGAACCCCCCTTCCTCCCGGGCACAGATACGCAGTATTTT.

The sample holds a few counts of this clone. The rearrangement uses TRBV6-5 and TRBJ2-7, with 9 bases fitting TRBD1. J gave up 9 bases and V 2 bases, and 14 bases lay outside the gene matches. Looked up from germline, CDR1 is MNHEY and CDR2 is SVGAGI. The CDR3 sequence is 16 residues long. CDR3 protein: CASSYERTGQGILQYF. For the CDR3, the DNA is TGTGCCAGCAGTTACGAGAGAACGGGACAGGGTATACTGCAGTACTTC.

This chain connects TRBV3-1 (or the pseudogene TRBV3-2) to TRBJ2-1; TRBD2 matches at 10 bases. V lost 4 bases and J lost 6; bases outside the gene matches: 9. The CDR3 loop spans 16 amino acids. Looked up from germline, CDR1 is LGHDT and CDR2 is YNNKEL (reference sequence). In DNA, the CDR3 is TGTGCCAGCAGCCCGACCCGACTAGCGGGCATCAATGAGCAGTTCTTC. Protein: CASSPTRLAGINEQFF.

This CDR3 is CASSSGTGGYEQYF. CDR3 DNA: TGTGCCAGCAGCTCCGGGACAGGGGGGTACGAGCAGTACTTC. This sequence joins TRBV9 and TRBJ2-7, with 11 bases aligning to TRBD1. With 4 bases clipped from V and 4 bases from J, the junction kept 4 bases outside the gene matches. Germline CDR1 is SGDLS and CDR2 is YYNGEE. The CDR3 sequence is 14 residues long.

J is TRBJ2-1 and V is TRBV7-9; TRBD2 matches 7 bases. The length of the CDR3 is 15 residues. The J segment lost 4 bases and the V segment lost 3 bases, leaving 6 bases of the junction unmatched. Looked up from germline, CDR1 is SEHNR and CDR2 is FQNEAQ (reference sequence). In DNA, the CDR3 is TGTGCCAGCAGCTTCGGCGGGAGTCATTACAATGAGCAGTTCTTC. Translated, it gives CASSFGGSHYNEQFF.

CDR3 in amino acids: CATSRVGGSSAYEQYF. The CDR3 DNA reads TGTGCCACCAGCAGAGTAGGCGGGAGTTCAGCCTACGAGCAGTACTTC. J is TRBJ2-7 and V is TRBV15; TRBD2 agrees at 7 bases. Trimming took 1 base from V and 2 from J; bases not matched to a gene: 8. CDR1 is LNHNV, CDR2 YYDKDF, per germline (reference sequence). The CDR3 extends over 16 amino acids.

The chain couples TRBV6-5 to TRBJ2-5; 9 nucleotides line up with TRBD1. Germline V CDR1 and CDR2: MNHEY, SVGAGI. The trim removed 0 bases at V and 4 bases at J, leaving 3 bases unmatched. The CDR3 has 15 amino acids. The CDR3 coding sequence is TGTGCCAGCAGTTACTCAGAGACAGGGGGAGAGACCCAGTACTTC. This translates into CASSYSETGGETQYF.

The J gene is TRBJ2-7, the V gene TRBV4-1; 7 nucleotides match TRBD1. This CDR3 has 14 residues. CDR1 MGHRA and CDR2 YSYEKL come from the germline V gene. Trimming at V came to 1 base and at J to 4 bases, leaving 4 bases not matched to a gene. In DNA form, the CDR3 reads TGCGCCAGCAGCCAAGGGCCGACAGGGTACGAGCAGTACTTC. Its protein product is CASSQGPTGYEQYF.

The chain couples TRBV6-6 to TRBJ2-7, with 7 bases aligning to TRBD2. CDR3 length equals 14 residues. J was trimmed by 3 bases and V by 1 base; bases with no gene match: 3. Germline lookup yields CDR1 MNHNY and CDR2 SVGAGI (reference sequence). In DNA form, the CDR3 reads TGTGCCAGCAGTTACTTCGGGGGGAGCTACGAGCAGTACTTC. The encoded protein is CASSYFGGSYEQYF.

The chain couples TRBV3-1 (or the pseudogene TRBV3-2) to TRBJ2-1; TRBD2 is a possible D gene (6 bases). CDR3 size: 17 residues. V was trimmed by 4 bases and J by 4 bases, leaving 20 bases between them. Germline CDR1 LGHDT, CDR2 YNNKEL (reference sequence). The CDR3 DNA reads as TGTGCCAGCAGCCCCCGAAGGCTAGCGCGAATGTACAATGAGCAGTTCTTC. Translated, it gives CASSPRRLARMYNEQFF.

As for this clone: The same CDR3 is also encoded by other DNA sequences in this sample. The genes are TRBV5-8 and TRBJ2-7; D is perhaps TRBD1 (7 bases). This CDR3 has 13 amino acids. V lost 2 bases and J lost 2, with 8 bases in between. Germline values: CDR1 SGHTS, CDR2 YDEGEE. CDR3 nucleotides: TGTGCCAGCAGCTTCAGGGGGGCCTACGAGCAGTACTTC. Translating it yields CASSFRGAYEQYF.

The genes are TRBV12-2 and TRBJ2-6; TRBD1 was called by the table and not checked on the DNA. TRBV12-2 is described as a pseudogene. The CDR3 is 18 residues long. The chain's CDR3 is CARSWGQFSLSGANVLTF. CDR3 DNA: TGTGCACGGTCGTGGGGACAGTTTTCTCTGAGTGGGGCCAACGTCCTGACTTTC.

In this sample, this clone turned up once. The chain links TRBV3-1 (or the pseudogene TRBV3-2) to TRBJ2-7; possible D gene TRBD1, 7 bases. Trimming cost V 4 bases and J 6 bases, with 13 bases left between them. CDR1 and CDR2 (germline): LGHDT, YNNKEL (reference sequence). CDR3 length: 13 amino acids. CDR3 in DNA: TGTGCCAGCAGCCCGGACAGGAGGGGCGAGCAGTACTTC. Amino acid sequence: CASSPDRRGEQYF.

V usage is TRBV30 and J usage is TRBJ1-2; D may be TRBD1 (6 bases). Germline V CDR1 and CDR2: GTSNPN, SVGIG (reference sequence). The germline V and J ends were trimmed by 1 base and 3 bases, with 21 bases remaining between them. This CDR3 is built from 17 residues. The CDR3 region is CAWSGGGIREGYYGYTF. The DNA for the CDR3 is TGTGCCTGGAGTGGAGGGGGTATTAGGGAAGGCTACTATGGCTACACCTTC.

The chain uses TRBV29-1 and TRBJ2-3, with 9 bases aligning to TRBD2. The CDR3 is made up of 14 amino acids. V shed 4 bases and J 3 bases; nucleotides not matched to a gene: 5. The germline V gene has CDR1 SQVTM and CDR2 ANQGSEA. This chain's CDR3 is CSVVDSGSTDTQYF. In DNA form, the CDR3 reads TGCAGCGTTGTGGATAGCGGGAGTACAGATACGCAGTATTTT.

CDR3 bases: TGTGCCAGCAGCTGGGGGACAGGGGCGTCTGAAAAACTGTTTTTT. Protein product: CASSWGTGASEKLFF. The chain recombines TRBV5-6 with TRBJ1-4; 10 bases match TRBD1. This CDR3 is built from 15 residues. V lost 3 bases to trimming and J lost 7 bases; unmatched junction nucleotides: 6. The germline CDR1 and CDR2 sequences are SGHDT and YYEEEE.

CDR3 region: CASTSNPGRLGGQFF. CDR3 coding DNA: TGTGCCAGCACCTCAAACCCCGGGAGGCTCGGAGGGCAGTTCTTC. The chain couples TRBV11-2 to TRBJ2-1, with TRBD2 matching 7 bases. The CDR3 extends over 15 amino acids. The germline V gene has CDR1 SGHAT and CDR2 FQNNGV. J was trimmed by 12 bases and V by 7 bases; bases with no gene match: 18.

This chain connects TRBV5-1 to TRBJ2-3, with 9 bases that match TRBD2. CDR3 length: 15 residues. Germline V gene sequence: CDR1 SGHRS, CDR2 YFSETQ. The V and J ends lost 0 bases and 2 bases, in that order; junction bases with no gene match: 1. Written as DNA, the CDR3 is TGCGCCAGCAGCTTGGGACTAGCGGTCACAGATACGCAGTATTTT. It encodes CASSLGLAVTDTQYF.

The chain employs TRBV27 and TRBJ2-1, with D tentatively TRBD1 (6 bases). There are 14 residues in the CDR3. V lost 7 bases and J 2 bases, leaving 12 bases between the germline ends. Germline assignment: CDR1 MNHEY and CDR2 SMNVEV (reference sequence). CDR3 sequence: CASTHRDPYNEQFF. The DNA for the CDR3 is TGTGCCAGCACCCACAGGGATCCCTACAATGAGCAGTTCTTC.

The J gene is TRBJ2-3, the V gene TRBV4-3; TRBD2 aligns across 7 bases. Germline V gene sequence: CDR1 LGHNA, CDR2 YSLEER. The CDR3 contains 15 residues. V trimming: 0 bases; J trimming: 2 bases; junction bases outside the gene matches: 2. CDR3 DNA sequence: TGCGCCAGCAGCCAAGAGCGGGGGTTCACAGATACGCAGTATTTT. This sequence encodes CASSQERGFTDTQYF.

The chain carries TRBV9 and TRBJ2-3, with D unresolved. V gave up 4 bases and J gave up 6 bases, with 12 bases separating them. CDR1 and CDR2 (germline): SGDLS, YYNGEE. This CDR3 is built from 13 residues. The CDR3 sequence: CASSPPSLDTQYF. The DNA for the CDR3 is TGTGCCAGCAGCCCCCCTAGTCTGGATACGCAGTATTTT.

The chain links TRBV11-1 to TRBJ2-3, with 8 positions matching TRBD2. V dropped 4 bases and J dropped 3; count of bases not matched to a gene: 6. The CDR3 runs to 15 residues. Germline CDR1 reads SGHAT; CDR2 reads FQDESV (reference sequence). The CDR3 nucleotides read TGTGCCAGCAGCTCCCCAGCGGGGGTTACAGATACGCAGTATTTT. This sequence encodes CASSSPAGVTDTQYF.

This clone is medium-sized in the sample. The CDR3 sequence: CASSYGGRNTEAFF. DNA of the CDR3: TGTGCCAGCAGTTACGGCGGTCGAAACACTGAAGCTTTCTTT. The chain recombines TRBV6-2 or TRBV6-3 with TRBJ1-1; D is ambiguous. CDR1 is MNHEY and CDR2 is SVGEGT in the germline V gene. This CDR3 comprises 14 residues. V dropped 2 bases and J dropped 2 bases, with 9 bases sitting between them.

The genes are TRBV5-1 and TRBJ2-3, with 9 nucleotides matching TRBD2. The CDR3 covers 16 residues. Unmatched junction bases numbered 11, after V lost 4 bases and J lost 5 bases. CDR1 is SGHRS and CDR2 is YFSETQ in the germline V gene. In DNA form, the CDR3 reads TGCGCCAGCAGCCGCGAGAGGAGCGGGGGGCGAGATACGCAGTATTTT. The encoded protein is CASSRERSGGRDTQYF.

V and J are TRBV2 and TRBJ1-1; 8 bases match TRBD1. J lost 5 bases, V lost 4 bases, and 6 bases had no gene match. Per germline, CDR1 SNHLY and CDR2 FYNNEI. The CDR3 is made up of 14 amino acids. CDR3 protein: CASSVQGAQTEAFF. The CDR3 DNA is TGTGCCAGCAGTGTTCAGGGGGCGCAGACTGAAGCTTTCTTT.